This passage covers 29 T cell receptor beta chains from one sample sequenced in a study of T cell responses to AZD1222 COVID-19 vaccine (dated by TCRdb to the early 2020s). Libraries were prepared through the immunoSEQ multiplex PCR assay. TCRdb took over this immuneACCESS table, retaining in-frame rearrangements with V and J assigned. Such tables are incomplete; in checked studies, under half of the missing clones stem from an unresolved V gene, and the remainder is unexplained. The sample yields about 99,000 clones; roughly 88% were counted once. Jointly, the top ten make up about 8.7% of the sample. In the paper's terms, the time point label means: baseline before first vaccination. This specimen consisted of peripheral blood, obtained on day 0 of AZD1222 vaccination. Source of these receptors: an adult in good health.

The gene calls are TRBV10-3 and TRBJ2-5; D possibly corresponds to TRBD1 (7 bases). Germline CDR1 reads ENHRY; CDR2 reads SYGVKD. Between the trimmed V and J ends, which lost 0 bases and 3 bases, there was a span of 17 bases. CDR3 length: 17 amino acids. CDR3: CAISESERRGLKETQYF. The DNA for the CDR3 is TGTGCCATCAGTGAGTCGGAGAGGAGGGGGCTTAAAGAGACCCAGTACTTC.

The chain links TRBV4-1 to TRBJ2-1; D gene unclear. Per germline, CDR1 MGHRA and CDR2 YSYEKL. Trimming took off 0 bases at V and 9 bases at J, with 12 bases between the two ends. This CDR3 comprises 14 residues. CDR3 DNA sequence: TGCGCCAGCAGCCAAGACCCAATTGGTGGTGAGCAGTTCTTC. Translation: CASSQDPIGGEQFF.

CDR3 nucleotide sequence: TGTGCCAGCAGTTCGGGGGGATCAGAAGAAAAACTGTTTTTT. It yields the protein CASSSGGSEEKLFF. J is TRBJ1-4 and V is TRBV28, with a weak D call TRBD1 (5 bases). This CDR3 is 14 amino acids long. In germline, CDR1 is MDHEN, CDR2 SYDVKM. The germline V and J ends were trimmed by 4 bases and 8 bases, with 14 bases remaining between them. Supplemented by reference TRBV28 and TRBJ1-4, the full variable domain reads DVKVTQSSRYLVKRTGEKVFLECVQDMDHENMFWYRQDPGLGLRLIYFSYDVKMKEKGDIPEGYSVSREKKERFSLILESASTNQTSMYLCASSSGGSEEKLFFGSGTQLSVL.

This chain links TRBV7-6 with TRBJ1-2; a weak D match, TRBD1 (5 bases). V was cut by 2 bases and J by 1 base, with 14 bases left in between. CDR1 is SGHVS and CDR2 is FNYEAQ in the germline V gene. This CDR3 has 16 amino acids. The CDR3 loop reads CASSLWGDRVNYGYTF. CDR3 coding DNA: TGTGCCAGCAGCTTATGGGGTGACAGAGTTAACTATGGCTACACCTTC.

The chain recombines TRBV6-5 with TRBJ1-4; D gene uncertain. The CDR3 totals 16 residues. Per the germline V gene, CDR1 is MNHEY and CDR2 is SVGAGI. The V end was cut by 0 bases, the J end by 8 bases, with 16 bases between. CDR3 sequence reads: CASSYSETRVWEKLFF. The CDR3 DNA follows: TGTGCCAGCAGTTACTCAGAGACGAGAGTGTGGGAAAAACTGTTTTTT.

The J gene is TRBJ2-1, the V gene TRBV5-1; 7 nucleotides match TRBD1. The CDR3 has 15 amino acids. Per the germline V gene, CDR1 is SGHRS and CDR2 is YFSETQ. Losses at the gene ends were 4 bases for V and 9 bases for J; bases not matched to a gene: 13. CDR3 coding DNA: TGCGCCAGCAGCCCCGACAGGGCAACCAGCAGTGAGCAGTTCTTC. This codes for CASSPDRATSSEQFF.

The table lists this clone with a few counts. The chain employs TRBV3-1 (or the pseudogene TRBV3-2) and TRBJ1-2, with 10 positions matching TRBD1. This CDR3 is built from 14 residues. The V gene end was trimmed by 4 bases and the J gene end by 4 bases; junction bases not matched to a gene: 3. From germline, CDR1 is LGHDT and CDR2 YNNKEL (reference sequence). CDR3 sequence: CASSRRTGGYGYTF. The CDR3 DNA reads TGTGCCAGCAGCCGACGGACAGGGGGCTATGGCTACACCTTC.

The chain uses TRBV19 and TRBJ1-1, with no clear D. Deletions cut 8 bases from V and 5 bases from J, with 18 bases between. The V gene's germline CDR1 is LNHDA and CDR2 SQIVND (reference sequence). The CDR3 totals 14 residues. The CDR3 protein is CASGFGSGGTEAFF. DNA for the CDR3: TGTGCCAGTGGGTTTGGATCAGGAGGAACTGAAGCTTTCTTT.

The chain employs TRBV12-3 or TRBV12-4 and TRBJ1-6, with D unresolved. Trimming stripped 2 bases from V and 7 bases from J, with 3 bases between. The CDR3 has 12 amino acids. The CDR3 bases are TGTGCCAGCAGTTTACAGAATTCACCCCTCCACTTT. Translation: CASSLQNSPLHF.

V gene TRBV29-1 combines with J gene TRBJ1-5, with a possible D match to TRBD1 (5 bases). V shed 4 bases and J shed 4 bases, with 11 bases lying between them. This CDR3 is built from 13 residues. Germline CDR1 reads SQVTM; CDR2 reads ANQGSEA. Written as DNA, the CDR3 is TGCAGCGTTGCTCGACAGAGAAATCAGCCCCAGCATTTT. Translation: CSVARQRNQPQHF.

V and J are TRBV16 and TRBJ2-7; 9 positions agree with TRBD1. The CDR3 covers 13 residues. With 4 bases clipped from V and 3 bases from J, the junction kept 1 base outside the gene matches. The germline gives CDR1 KGHSY, CDR2 FQNENV. CDR3 DNA: TGTGCCAGCAGCCGGGGACAGGGCTACGAGCAGTACTTC. The encoded protein is CASSRGQGYEQYF.

This clone was seen only once. This chain joins TRBV6-5 and TRBJ2-7, with D tentatively TRBD1 or TRBD2 (5 bases each). V was trimmed by 6 bases and J by 0 bases, leaving 15 bases between them. Germline V gene data show CDR1 as MNHEY and CDR2 as SVGAGI. The CDR3 totals 15 residues. CDR3 nucleotides: TGTGCCAGCAGAGAGCTAGCAGACAGCTCCTACGAGCAGTACTTC. It codes for CASRELADSSYEQYF.

The V call is TRBV5-6, the J call TRBJ2-2; D gene ambiguous. V lost 2 bases and J lost 9, with 8 bases in between. The length of the CDR3 is 12 residues. Per germline, CDR1 SGHDT and CDR2 YYEEEE. CDR3 protein: CASSLRVRELFF. The CDR3 DNA reads as TGTGCCAGCAGCTTACGGGTTCGGGAGCTGTTTTTT.

The chain joins TRBV29-1 to TRBJ1-5; 8 bases align to TRBD1. Germline CDR1 SQVTM, CDR2 ANQGSEA. The V and J ends lost 6 bases and 3 bases, in that order; junction bases with no gene match: 10. The CDR3 is 15 residues long. CDR3 nucleotides: TGCAGCGTCGGGGCCGGACAGGGCAACAATCAGCCCCAGCATTTT. Amino acids: CSVGAGQGNNQPQHF.

A note on this clone: One end of the junction varies from germline; a read error may be responsible. This chain uses TRBV11-2 with TRBJ2-7; 9 bases are shared with TRBD2. CDR3 size: 14 residues. Germline V gene sequence: CDR1 SGHAT, CDR2 FQNNGV. CDR3: CASSLEASGEGKGF. Here the CDR3 DNA reads TGTGCCAGCAGCTTAGAGGCTAGCGGGGAGGGAAAGGGCTTC. Together with reference TRBV11-2 and TRBJ2-7, the CDR3 gives the full variable domain: EAGVAQSPRYKIIEKRQSVAFWCNPISGHATLYWYQQILGQGPKLLIQFQNNGVVDDSQLPKDRFSAERLKGVDSTLKIQPAKLEDSAVYLCASSLEASGEGKGFGPGTRLTVT.

The chain joins TRBV2 to TRBJ1-6; a possible D gene is TRBD1 (6 bases). This CDR3 is built from 14 residues. Germline V gene data show CDR1 as SNHLY and CDR2 as FYNNEI. V was pared by 10 bases and J by 4 bases, with 14 bases between. The DNA of the CDR3 is TGTGCCACCAGGGGTGAGGGGTATAATTCACCCCTCCACTTT. This gives the protein CATRGEGYNSPLHF.

The rearrangement links TRBV28 to TRBJ1-4; maybe TRBD1 (5 bases). The CDR3 contains 17 residues. Germline V gene lookup returns CDR1 MDHEN and CDR2 SYDVKM. The V end lost 4 bases, the J end lost 2 bases, and 17 bases lay between the germline ends. The CDR3 sequence is CASSSPGKGRTNEKLFF. CDR3 in DNA: TGTGCCAGCAGTTCCCCCGGGAAGGGGAGGACTAATGAAAAACTGTTTTTT.

V is TRBV27 and J is TRBJ1-1, with no clear D. The CDR3 extends over 15 amino acids. Germline CDR1 MNHEY, CDR2 SMNVEV (reference sequence). With 2 bases removed from V and 0 bases from J, the gap between germline ends came to 10 bases. DNA for the CDR3: TGTGCCAGCAGTTTAAGGAACACCTTGAACACTGAAGCTTTCTTT. Residues: CASSLRNTLNTEAFF.

CDR3: CASSVVPQINTGELFF. The CDR3 region has the DNA TGTGCCAGCAGCGTAGTTCCCCAGATCAACACCGGGGAGCTGTTTTTT. V gene TRBV9 combines with J gene TRBJ2-2; D gene ambiguous. Trimming removed 0 bases from V and 2 bases from J, with 11 bases in between. CDR1 is SGDLS, CDR2 YYNGEE, per germline. The CDR3 length is 16 residues.

This chain connects TRBV27 to TRBJ1-1; 7 bases are a match to TRBD1. Germline CDR1 and CDR2: MNHEY and SMNVEV (reference sequence). The J segment lost 0 bases and the V segment lost 3 bases, leaving 7 bases of the junction unmatched. CDR3 length: 16 amino acids. The CDR3 is CASSLRGTVMNTEAFF. CDR3 in DNA: TGTGCCAGCAGTTTGCGCGGGACAGTTATGAACACTGAAGCTTTCTTT.

J is TRBJ2-7 and V is TRBV6-5; 9 nucleotides agree with TRBD1. Looked up from germline, CDR1 is MNHEY and CDR2 is SVGAGI. The CDR3 runs to 15 residues. V shed 1 base and J 6 bases; nucleotides not matched to a gene: 7. Here the CDR3 reads CASSYLPDRGGEQYF. The DNA of the CDR3 is TGTGCCAGCAGTTACTTACCGGACAGGGGAGGCGAGCAGTACTTC.

This sequence joins TRBV6-2 or TRBV6-3 and TRBJ2-2; D might be TRBD1 or TRBD2, each matching 6 bases. Trimming removed 5 bases from V and 6 bases from J, with 19 bases in between. Germline CDR1 is MNHEY and CDR2 is SVGEGT. This CDR3 comprises 16 residues. CDR3: CASSLVAQGRSGELFF. DNA of the CDR3: TGTGCCAGCAGTCTAGTAGCCCAGGGGAGGTCCGGGGAGCTGTTTTTT.

This sequence joins TRBV19 and TRBJ1-1; D perhaps matches TRBD1 (5 bases). Trimming removed 9 bases from V and 1 base from J, with 12 bases in between. The CDR3 is 13 amino acids. Germline CDR1 is LNHDA and CDR2 is SQIVND (reference sequence). Here the CDR3 DNA reads TGTGCCAGCGCTGACAGACAGAACACTGAAGCTTTCTTT. Its translation: CASADRQNTEAFF.

The chain is built from TRBV6-5 and TRBJ2-1; possibly TRBD1 for D (6 bases). This CDR3 region has 13 residues. CDR1 is MNHEY, CDR2 SVGAGI, per germline. V lost 2 bases, J lost 9 bases, and 11 bases lay in between. The CDR3 spells CASSYETGSEQFF. The CDR3 region has the DNA TGTGCCAGCAGTTACGAAACAGGGTCTGAGCAGTTCTTC.

The V and J genes are TRBV15 and TRBJ1-4, with D perhaps TRBD1 (6 bases). The CDR3 length is 15 residues. Germline V lookup: CDR1 LNHNV, CDR2 YYDKDF (reference sequence). V was cut by 0 bases and J by 7 bases, with 12 bases left in between. As DNA, the CDR3 is TGTGCCACCAGCAGAGATGCGACAGGAGTTGAAAAACTGTTTTTT. Protein sequence: CATSRDATGVEKLFF.

The chain recombines TRBV12-5 with TRBJ2-1; 7 bases line up with TRBD1. Germline-derived CDR1 and CDR2 are LGHNT and FRNRAP. The CDR3 totals 14 residues. V lost 6 bases, J lost 2 bases, and 4 bases stayed unmatched. CDR3 DNA sequence: TGTGCTAGTGGAACCGGGACAGCCTACAATGAGCAGTTCTTC. It translates to CASGTGTAYNEQFF.

The chain joins TRBV18 to TRBJ2-1; no definite D call. The CDR3 is made up of 13 amino acids. CDR1 is KGHSH and CDR2 is LQKENI in the germline V gene. Trimming removed 3 bases at V and 7 bases at J, with 10 bases between. In DNA form, the CDR3 reads TGTGCCAGCTCACCCCGGCTGAGTAATGAGCAGTTCTTC. Translating it yields CASSPRLSNEQFF.

The genes are TRBV28 and TRBJ2-5; unclear D gene. In germline, CDR1 is MDHEN, CDR2 SYDVKM. V shed 3 bases and J shed 1 base, with 9 bases lying between them. The CDR3 totals 14 residues. CDR3 DNA sequence: TGTGCCAGCAGTTTCCAGCAGGCCCAAGAGACCCAGTACTTC. Translated, it gives CASSFQQAQETQYF. Looking up the rest from reference TRBV28 and TRBJ2-5 gives the full variable domain: DVKVTQSSRYLVKRTGEKVFLECVQDMDHENMFWYRQDPGLGLRLIYFSYDVKMKEKGDIPEGYSVSREKKERFSLILESASTNQTSMYLCASSFQQAQETQYFGPGTRLLVL.

J is TRBJ2-1 and V is TRBV14, with TRBD2 identical over 11 bases. In germline, CDR1 is SGHDN, CDR2 FVKESK. The CDR3 contains 16 residues. Germline trimming cut 7 bases from V and 4 bases from J; bases unmatched to any gene: 9. CDR3 in DNA: TGTGCCAGCAACCTAGCGGGGGGCCTAGGGTACAATGAGCAGTTCTTC. Amino acids: CASNLAGGLGYNEQFF.